The TCR beta chain described here comes from a study of blood T cell repertoires in COVID-19. Across the whole study: The origin of the acute and convalescent COVID-19 samples was the United States, Italy and Spain. In each case, the material was cDNA or gDNA derived from T cells, B-cell-depleted T cells, or PBMCs.

The junction had 27 bases not matched to a gene; V was cut back by 5 bases and J by 0 bases. This CDR3 spans 23 amino acids. Germline V gene lookup returns CDR1 SGHVS and CDR2 FQNEAQ. In the original processing: For nucleated cells, counts were estimated from reference gene primer amplification. Clones were sequenced by immunoSEQ multiplex PCR, and TCRdb holds only the in-frame ones, with some missing. V and J calls and clone size are given by that table; D and trimming were obtained from the DNA. The repertoire consists of approximately 140,000 clones, with around nine tenths occurring once and the leading ten covering less than 2%.

The origin of this receptor is a woman in her fifties or sixties with acute or convalescent COVID-19. V is TRBV7-8 and J is TRBJ1-1, with 10 bases that match TRBD1. Sequenced sample: peripheral blood. The DNA for the CDR3 is TGTGCCAGCAGCCGTCGGGACAGGGGAATAAGTCGGGATATGGTCGGGATGAACACTGAAGCTTTCTTT. Protein: CASSRRDRGISRDMVGMNTEAFF.